This T cell receptor beta chain was documented in a study of blood T cell repertoires in COVID-19. Cohort allocation depended upon clinical history that participants reported. Before they entered the study, exposed participants had met a COVID-19 case within 2 weeks. Methods used by the authors: Estimation of nucleated cell counts was performed using reference gene primer amplification. Profiling relied on immunoSEQ multiplex PCR, and the TCRdb table lists in-frame clones only, not all of them. That table is the source of V, J and clone size, and D and trimming were worked out from the DNA. The table records roughly 250,000 clones, around 89% of them present only once. This clone was seen a single time. The CDR3 has 14 amino acids. V was shortened by 1 base and J by 10 bases, with 16 bases between the two germline ends. CDR1 is SGHAT and CDR2 is FQNNGV in the germline V gene.

The source material was PBMCs or T cells enriched from blood (not recorded which). The chain joins TRBV11-2 to TRBJ1-1; D remains unclear. This receptor was obtained from a man over 45 who had been exposed to COVID-19. CDR3 in amino acids: CASSLGLEPGGAFF. The CDR3 region has the DNA TGTGCCAGCAGCTTAGGCCTCGAACCGGGAGGAGCTTTCTTT.